There are a few counts of the clone carrying this TCR beta chain. These data come from a study of beta chain features in type 1 diabetes. From germline, CDR1 is SGHTA and CDR2 FQGNSA. There are 14 residues in the CDR3. V lost 5 bases and J 4 bases, leaving 14 bases between the germline ends. cDNA synthesis used the whole RNA isolate, giving expressed TCRB sequences. Using immunoSEQ multiplex PCR, the repertoire was profiled, and TCRdb retains in-frame clones only, with some absent. The data contain approximately 160,000 clones, just over 9% of them seen just once; the ten biggest clones take up 2.3%. This clonotype was sampled from a woman under 30 in good health. The sequenced sample consisted of central memory CD4+ T cells from blood. The chain recombines TRBV7-2 with TRBJ1-2; D is uncertain. CDR3 in DNA: TGTGCCAGCAGCCCCCTCGGGGTGGGCTATGGCTACACCTTC. This gives the protein CASSPLGVGYGYTF. Full variable domain (remainder filled in from reference TRBV7-2 and TRBJ1-2): GAGVSQSPSNKVTEKGKDVELRCDPISGHTALYWYRQSLGQGLEFLIYFQGNSAPDKSGLPSDRFSAERTGGSVSTLTIQRTQQEDSAVYLCASSPLGVGYGYTFGSGTRLTVV.